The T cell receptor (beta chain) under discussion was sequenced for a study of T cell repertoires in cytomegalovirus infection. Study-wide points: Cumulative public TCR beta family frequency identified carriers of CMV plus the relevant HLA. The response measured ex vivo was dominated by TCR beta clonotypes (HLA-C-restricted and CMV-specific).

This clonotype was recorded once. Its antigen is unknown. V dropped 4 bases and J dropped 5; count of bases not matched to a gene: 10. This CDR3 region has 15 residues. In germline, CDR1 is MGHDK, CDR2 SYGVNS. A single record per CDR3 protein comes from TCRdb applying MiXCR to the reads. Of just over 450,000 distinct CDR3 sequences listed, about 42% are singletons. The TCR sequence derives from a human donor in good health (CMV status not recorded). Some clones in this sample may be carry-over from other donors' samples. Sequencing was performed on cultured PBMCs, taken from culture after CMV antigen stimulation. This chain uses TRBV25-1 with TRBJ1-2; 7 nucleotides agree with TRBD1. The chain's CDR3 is CASSGGAGGEYGYTF. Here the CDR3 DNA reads TGTGCCAGCAGTGGGGGGGCAGGGGGAGAATATGGCTACACCTTC.